This TCR beta chain is drawn from a study of blood T cell repertoires in COVID-19 (dated by TCRdb to about 2020). Regarding the complete study: Samples covering the acute and convalescent phases of COVID-19 were provided by collaborators in the United States, Italy and Spain. The sample metadata nearly always contained a de-identified subject ID, COVID-19 status, age in years and sex. The repertoires were released in a freely available public database meant as a resource for research on the immune response to SARS-CoV-2. The material from the prospective study consisted of cDNA or gDNA derived from T cells, B-cell-depleted T cells, or PBMCs. Samples were obtained from the ongoing ImmuneRACE study (first 160 participants) and from some 1,300 subjects provided by 6 global collaborators. HLA class I and class II types, where available, came from metadata supplied by the sample provider rather than from assay-based typing. Subjects who had been exposed to COVID-19, were actively infected with it, or had recovered from it provided the deeply sampled blood TCRbeta repertoires that made up the dataset. What the work shows at the level of the full study, not this receptor alone: Clinical and demographic metadata were provided uncurated, with the amount varying by source and participant.

The germline V gene (reference sequence) gives CDR1 as LNHDA and CDR2 as SQIVND. The CDR3 goes from the cysteine to the phenylalanine over 15 residues. The sequence is cut down to CDR3 DNA, 45 bases in frame from base 1. V is pruned by 3 bases and J by 4 bases, leaving 5 bases of the junction without a gene match. The immunoSEQ Assay, a bias-controlled multiplex PCR, was used to amplify TCRbeta CDR3 regions from genomic DNA. Per the original workflow: The number of nucleated cells in each sample was estimated from the amplification of reference gene primers within the assay. Sequence reads were collapsed and filtered to measure the absolute abundance of every unique TCRbeta CDR3 rearrangement. For each sample, productive Simpson clonality was calculated by taking the square root of Simpson's diversity index across productive rearrangements. Sourced from immuneACCESS, this table was stored by TCRdb with only in-frame sequences that have V and J called. A share of the clones is absent; for the studies checked, an unresolved V gene accounts for under half, and the remainder has no known explanation. That table gives V, J and clone size, and the DNA gave D and trimming. The sample profile shows approximately 170,000 clones; about 87% of them were found once. The leading ten clones occupy roughly 26% of the sample.

This clone was detected once. Its target antigen remains unknown. No base qualities exist here, and no much larger clone lies one base off it. Whole blood was collected in K2EDTA tubes by collaborating institutions according to the institutions' own protocols. Collaborator samples were shipped for TCRbeta analysis as frozen whole blood, isolated PBMCs, or DNA extracted from either sample type. The source material was peripheral blood. This sequence uses TRBV19 and TRBJ1-3, with 8 junctional bases fitting TRBD1. The TCR comes from a man aged 55 to 70 with acute or convalescent COVID-19. The DNA sequence reads TGTGCCAGTAGTATGTTAGGGACAGGAGGAAACACCATATATTTT. Its protein product is CASSMLGTGGNTIYF.